This paragraph covers one T cell receptor (beta chain) sequence. Germline V gene lookup returns CDR1 MNHNS and CDR2 SASEGT. V lost 6 bases and J lost 0, with 9 bases in between. This CDR3 is 14 amino acids long. This sample stems from a study of cytomegalovirus exposure and HLA in healthy donors. Amplification used 60 Vbeta primers and 13 Jbeta primers. Sequenced by immunoSEQ multiplex PCR; TCRdb stores in-frame clones only, minus some. The sample includes fewer than 150,000 clones. The receptor was isolated from a woman aged 55-70 years in good health and CMV-seronegative. The sample consisted of PBMCs. The chain couples TRBV6-1 to TRBJ2-4, with D tentatively TRBD1 (6 bases). The DNA of the CDR3 is TGTGCCAGCAGGGACAGCCTAGCCAAAAACATTCAGTACTTC. Its protein product is CASRDSLAKNIQYF.